Reported below is one T cell receptor (beta chain). Only in-frame clones appear in the TCRdb table, and some are missing; sequencing was by immunoSEQ multiplex PCR. The table lists about 2.3 million clones, approximately 95% of them singletons. J lost 6 bases, V lost 6 bases, and 14 bases had no gene match. Germline values: CDR1 SEHNR, CDR2 FQNEAQ (reference sequence). The CDR3 covers 16 residues. This specimen comes from a study of shared clonotypes between healthy human individuals. The specimen sequenced was naive CD4+ T cells from PBMCs. Sample subset: CD45RA+ positively selected. The TCR sequence derives from a man in his late teens or twenties in good health. Some clones in this sample may be carry-over from other donors' samples. The rearrangement uses TRBV7-9 and TRBJ1-2; 9 nucleotides agree with TRBD1. The chain's CDR3 is CASRDNRQGEADGYTF. CDR3 nucleotide sequence: TGTGCCAGCAGGGACAATAGACAGGGGGAGGCTGATGGCTACACCTTC.